One and the same sample provided the 4 T cell receptor beta chains below, sequenced in a study of T cell changes during pregnancy in multiple sclerosis. Using immunoSEQ multiplex PCR, the repertoire was profiled, and TCRdb retains in-frame clones only, with some absent. Among around 56,000 clones listed, 75% to 95% were seen once. The sequencing here drew on peripheral blood, taken in the first trimester of pregnancy. The receptor set was obtained from a female donor in good health, enrolled as a control in a pregnancy study.

This clone was seen only once. This chain links TRBV6-5 with TRBJ1-1; D possibly corresponds to TRBD1 (6 bases). The CDR3 covers 16 residues. Germline CDR1 MNHEY, CDR2 SVGAGI. The V gene lost 0 bases and the J gene lost 5 bases, with 16 bases spanning the gap. The CDR3 DNA is TGTGCCAGCAGTTACTCGACCCAGGGGTACGGGACTGAAGCTTTCTTT. Translated, it gives CASSYSTQGYGTEAFF.

In this sample, this clone turned up a few times. The rearrangement links TRBV30 to TRBJ1-1, with D possibly TRBD1 on 6 matching bases. This CDR3 region has 11 residues. Between the trimmed V and J ends, which lost 3 bases and 11 bases, there was a span of 13 bases. The germline gives CDR1 GTSNPN, CDR2 SVGIG (reference sequence). CDR3 nucleotide sequence: TGTGCCTGGAGCAGGGGTAATGGGGCTTTCTTT. This codes for CAWSRGNGAFF.

The chain recombines TRBV2 with TRBJ1-2, with 9 bases fitting TRBD1. The CDR3 sequence is 15 residues long. Losses at the gene ends were 8 bases for V and 5 bases for J; bases not matched to a gene: 12. Germline V lookup: CDR1 SNHLY, CDR2 FYNNEI. The CDR3 sequence is CASATGQGYEYGYTF. Written as DNA, the CDR3 is TGTGCCAGCGCAACGGGACAGGGTTACGAATATGGCTACACCTTC.

The rearrangement joins TRBV27 to TRBJ1-1; possible D gene TRBD1, 6 bases. The V end was cut by 5 bases, the J end by 3 bases, with 19 bases between. From germline, CDR1 is MNHEY and CDR2 SMNVEV (reference sequence). There are 16 residues in the CDR3. The CDR3 bases are TGTGCCAGCAGTCACTCAGGGGCAGGATTGGACACTGAAGCTTTCTTT. Protein: CASSHSGAGLDTEAFF.